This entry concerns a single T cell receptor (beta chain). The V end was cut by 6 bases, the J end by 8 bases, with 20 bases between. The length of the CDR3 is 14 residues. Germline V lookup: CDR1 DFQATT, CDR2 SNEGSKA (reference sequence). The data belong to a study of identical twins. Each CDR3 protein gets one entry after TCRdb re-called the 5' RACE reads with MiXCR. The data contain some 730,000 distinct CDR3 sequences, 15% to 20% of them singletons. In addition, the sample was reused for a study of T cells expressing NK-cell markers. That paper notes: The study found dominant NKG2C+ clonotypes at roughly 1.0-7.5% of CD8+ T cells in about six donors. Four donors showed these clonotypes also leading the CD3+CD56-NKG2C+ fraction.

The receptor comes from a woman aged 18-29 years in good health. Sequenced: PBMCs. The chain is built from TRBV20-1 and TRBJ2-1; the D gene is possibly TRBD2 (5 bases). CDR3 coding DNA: TGCAGTGCAGACTGGAGGACTCGCGGATATGAGCAGTTCTTC. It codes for CSADWRTRGYEQFF.